Each of the 21 T cell receptor beta chains below was sequenced from the same sample in a study of CD8 T cells in ankylosing spondylitis. TCRdb ran MiXCR on the 5' RACE reads and lists one entry per CDR3 protein. In the table there are about 160,000 distinct CDR3 sequences, 9.8% of which are singletons. Sequences were obtained from blood, either unsorted or a sorted T cell fraction (not recorded which). These receptors were obtained from a female donor with ankylosing spondylitis or in good health (not recorded which).

The sample holds a few counts of this clonotype. The chain combines TRBV6-2 or TRBV6-3 with TRBJ1-5; tentative D call: TRBD1 (5 bases). Per germline, CDR1 MNHEY and CDR2 SVGEGT. CDR3 length: 15 amino acids. Trimming pared 4 bases from V and 7 bases from J, leaving 17 bases between. The CDR3 nucleotides read TGTGCCAGCAGTTCCCCCAGGGTCACGGAGCAGCCCCAGCATTTT. It is translated as CASSSPRVTEQPQHF.

This clonotype showed up many times. For the CDR3, the DNA is TGTGCCAGCAGTTTCACCGGGACAGCCGGATCGCCCCAGCATTTT. Protein sequence: CASSFTGTAGSPQHF. This chain connects TRBV6-5 to TRBJ1-5; 7 bases agree with TRBD1. With 4 bases clipped from V and 9 bases from J, the junction kept 12 bases outside the gene matches. Germline V CDR1 and CDR2: MNHEY, SVGAGI. The CDR3 covers 15 residues.

The CDR3 DNA follows: TGTGCCAGCAGCCCAGACACTAACAACTATGGCTACACCTTC. It yields the protein CASSPDTNNYGYTF. The chain carries TRBV27 and TRBJ1-2; D gene ambiguous. CDR1 MNHEY and CDR2 SMNVEV come from the germline V gene (reference sequence). V shed 6 bases and J shed 2 bases, with 13 bases lying between them. This CDR3 contains 14 residues.

This chain uses TRBV2 with TRBJ2-7; 7 bases map to TRBD1. This CDR3 has 13 residues. V lost 11 bases to trimming and J lost 2 bases; unmatched junction nucleotides: 9. Germline V CDR1 and CDR2: SNHLY, FYNNEI. CDR3 in DNA: TGTGCCGGGAGAGGGCAGGGGGCCTACGAGCAGTACTTC. Translating it yields CAGRGQGAYEQYF.

V and J are TRBV12-3 or TRBV12-4 and TRBJ2-7; D is unresolved. V was cut by 1 base and J by 7 bases, with 8 bases left in between. The length of the CDR3 is 12 residues. The CDR3 sequence: CASSLGVREQYF. CDR3 DNA: TGTGCCAGCAGTTTAGGCGTTAGAGAGCAGTACTTC.

The chain recombines TRBV2 with TRBJ1-4; 8 bases match TRBD1. Germline lookup yields CDR1 SNHLY and CDR2 FYNNEI. V dropped 11 bases and J dropped 8; count of bases not matched to a gene: 7. The CDR3 is made up of 12 amino acids. CDR3: CAGDRGSEKLFF. CDR3 in DNA: TGTGCCGGCGACAGGGGCTCGGAAAAACTGTTTTTT.

The chain combines TRBV28 with TRBJ1-2; 7 nucleotides line up with TRBD1. This CDR3 contains 13 residues. After removal of 4 bases from V and 8 bases from J, the junction contained 7 bases not matched to a gene. CDR1 is MDHEN and CDR2 is SYDVKM in the germline V gene. The CDR3 DNA reads as TGTGCCAGCAGTTCCAGGGGGTTCGGAGGCTACACCTTC. Translated, it gives CASSSRGFGGYTF.

This clonotype was seen only a few times. The rearrangement links TRBV5-1 to TRBJ2-1; 7 bases are a match to TRBD2. CDR3 length equals 14 residues. Trimming removed 0 bases from V and 7 bases from J; junction bases left unmatched: 4. Germline V gene sequence: CDR1 SGHRS, CDR2 YFSETQ. CDR3 in amino acids: CASSLAHGGNEQFF. The DNA of the CDR3 is TGCGCCAGCAGCTTGGCCCACGGGGGGAATGAGCAGTTCTTC.

Many counts were recorded for this clonotype. The J gene is TRBJ2-7, the V gene TRBV12-3 or TRBV12-4; 7 nucleotides line up with TRBD2. This CDR3 comprises 14 residues. The V gene end was trimmed by 3 bases and the J gene end by 0 bases; junction bases not matched to a gene: 2. In nucleotides, the CDR3 is TGTGCCAGCAGTTTCGGCGGGGGCTCCTACGAGCAGTACTTC. It codes for CASSFGGGSYEQYF.

This clonotype was found a few times. V usage is TRBV28 and J usage is TRBJ2-3; D is perhaps TRBD2 (5 bases). Germline V gives CDR1 MDHEN, CDR2 SYDVKM. V dropped 8 bases and J dropped 0 bases, with 24 bases sitting between them. CDR3 length equals 18 residues. CDR3 sequence (DNA): TGTGCCAGCGGTGCCTTAACGAGGGTGTTCGCTAGCACAGATACGCAGTATTTT. Its translation is CASGALTRVFASTDTQYF.

This clonotype was observed a few times. V gene TRBV13 combines with J gene TRBJ2-1; possibly TRBD2 for D (6 bases). V was trimmed by 2 bases and J by 0 bases, leaving 11 bases between them. The CDR3 runs 16 residues. Per germline, CDR1 PRHDT and CDR2 FYEKMQ (reference sequence). The CDR3 sequence is CASSLRRESSYNEQFF. The CDR3 nucleotides read TGTGCCAGCAGCTTACGGCGGGAAAGCTCCTACAATGAGCAGTTCTTC.

The V and J genes are TRBV2 and TRBJ1-2; unclear D gene. The CDR3 covers 12 residues. V was cut by 7 bases and J by 8 bases, with 14 bases left in between. Germline V CDR1 and CDR2: SNHLY, FYNNEI. DNA for the CDR3: TGTGCCAGCACCCGTGGTAGGCTGGGCTACACCTTC. Translation gives CASTRGRLGYTF.

This clonotype was counted at least ten times. The rearrangement uses TRBV19 and TRBJ1-1, with D unresolved. Trimming left V 5 bases short and J 8 bases short, with 12 bases between. CDR1 LNHDA and CDR2 SQIVND come from the germline V gene (reference sequence). CDR3 size: 12 residues. CDR3 residues: CASSPTGTEAFF. The DNA of the CDR3 is TGTGCCAGTAGTCCCACGGGCACCGAAGCTTTCTTT.

V and J are TRBV21-1 and TRBJ2-2; the table names TRBD1, a call not compared with the DNA. TRBV21-1 represents a pseudogene. The CDR3 has 16 amino acids. CDR3 sequence reads: CASSNGGDTSTGELFF. In DNA form, the CDR3 reads TGTGCCAGCAGCAATGGGGGGGACACCTCCACCGGGGAGCTGTTTTTT.

This clonotype was found a few times. The chain joins TRBV20-1 to TRBJ2-3; D is unresolved. The germline V gene has CDR1 DFQATT and CDR2 SNEGSKA (reference sequence). The CDR3 spans 13 residues. Between the trimmed V and J ends, which lost 3 bases and 0 bases, there was a span of 7 bases. The CDR3 here is CSARPGSTDTQYF. The CDR3 DNA reads TGCAGTGCTAGGCCCGGGAGCACAGATACGCAGTATTTT.

The chain combines TRBV27 with TRBJ2-5; 11 bases fit TRBD2. V trimming: 9 bases; J trimming: 1 base; junction bases outside the gene matches: 7. The CDR3 consists of 15 residues. Germline CDR1 reads MNHEY; CDR2 reads SMNVEV (reference sequence). The DNA of the CDR3 is TGTGCCAGTGGGGGACTAGCGGAATTCCAAGAGACCCAGTACTTC. Translating gives CASGGLAEFQETQYF.

This clonotype was detected only a few times. This sequence joins TRBV7-2 and TRBJ1-4, with D possibly matching TRBD1 (5 bases). V lost 5 bases and J 4 bases, leaving 14 bases between the germline ends. CDR3 size: 15 residues. Germline-derived CDR1 and CDR2 are SGHTA and FQGNSA. CDR3 protein: CASSAIDSFNEKLFF. The CDR3 nucleotides are TGTGCCAGCAGCGCGATAGACAGTTTTAATGAAAAACTGTTTTTT.

There are many counts of this clonotype. The chain combines TRBV29-1 with TRBJ1-2; no definite D call. This CDR3 comprises 10 residues. Germline assignment: CDR1 SQVTM and CDR2 ANQGSEA. Trimming shortened V by 6 bases and J by 7 bases, and 9 bases separated the two germline ends. Here the CDR3 DNA reads TGCAGCGTGGAACCGCCTGGCTACACCTTC. Encoded protein: CSVEPPGYTF. Using reference TRBV29-1 and TRBJ1-2 for the parts outside the CDR3, the full variable domain is SAVISQKPSRDICQRGTSLTIQCQVDSQVTMMFWYRQQPGQSLTLIATANQGSEATYESGFVIDKFPISRPNLTFSTLTVSNMSPEDSSIYLCSVEPPGYTFGSGTRLTVV.

This clonotype has only a few counts. The chain recombines TRBV7-2 with TRBJ2-3, with 7 nucleotides matching TRBD1. The CDR3 has 14 amino acids. J lost 4 bases, V lost 8 bases, and 9 bases had no gene match. The germline V gene encodes CDR1 SGHTA and CDR2 FQGNSA. CDR3 protein: CASSPPGTADTQYF. For the CDR3, the DNA is TGTGCCAGCTCGCCCCCCGGGACAGCAGATACGCAGTATTTT.

This clonotype was observed at least ten times. The chain links TRBV5-5 to TRBJ1-6; D is unclear. Trimming removed 3 bases at V and 9 bases at J, with 7 bases between. CDR1 and CDR2 (germline): SGHKS, YYEKEE (reference sequence). The CDR3 extends over 12 amino acids. The chain's CDR3 is CASSSGPSPLHF. As DNA, the CDR3 is TGTGCCAGCAGCTCGGGTCCTTCACCCCTCCACTTT.

This clonotype was detected a few times. The chain links TRBV30 to TRBJ2-3; D perhaps matches TRBD2 (7 bases). The V end lost 0 bases, the J end lost 2 bases, and 15 bases lay between the germline ends. This CDR3 contains 16 residues. Germline V gives CDR1 GTSNPN, CDR2 SVGIG (reference sequence). CDR3 region: CAWSVPSGGLTDTQYF. The CDR3, as DNA: TGTGCCTGGAGTGTTCCCTCGGGGGGCCTCACAGATACGCAGTATTTT.